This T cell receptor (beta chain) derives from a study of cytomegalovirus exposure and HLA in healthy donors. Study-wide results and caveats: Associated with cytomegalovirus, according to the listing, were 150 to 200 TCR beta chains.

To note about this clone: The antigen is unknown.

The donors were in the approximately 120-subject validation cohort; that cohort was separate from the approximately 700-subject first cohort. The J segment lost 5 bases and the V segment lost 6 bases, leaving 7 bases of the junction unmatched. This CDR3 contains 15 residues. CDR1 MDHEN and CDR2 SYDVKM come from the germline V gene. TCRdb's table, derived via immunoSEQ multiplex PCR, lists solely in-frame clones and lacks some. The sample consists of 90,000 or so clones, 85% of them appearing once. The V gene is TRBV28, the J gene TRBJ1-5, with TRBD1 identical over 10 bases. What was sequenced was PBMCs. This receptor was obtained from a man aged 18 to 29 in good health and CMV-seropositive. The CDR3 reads CASSLGTGADQPQHF. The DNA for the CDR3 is TGTGCCAGCAGCCTCGGGACAGGGGCGGATCAGCCCCAGCATTTT.